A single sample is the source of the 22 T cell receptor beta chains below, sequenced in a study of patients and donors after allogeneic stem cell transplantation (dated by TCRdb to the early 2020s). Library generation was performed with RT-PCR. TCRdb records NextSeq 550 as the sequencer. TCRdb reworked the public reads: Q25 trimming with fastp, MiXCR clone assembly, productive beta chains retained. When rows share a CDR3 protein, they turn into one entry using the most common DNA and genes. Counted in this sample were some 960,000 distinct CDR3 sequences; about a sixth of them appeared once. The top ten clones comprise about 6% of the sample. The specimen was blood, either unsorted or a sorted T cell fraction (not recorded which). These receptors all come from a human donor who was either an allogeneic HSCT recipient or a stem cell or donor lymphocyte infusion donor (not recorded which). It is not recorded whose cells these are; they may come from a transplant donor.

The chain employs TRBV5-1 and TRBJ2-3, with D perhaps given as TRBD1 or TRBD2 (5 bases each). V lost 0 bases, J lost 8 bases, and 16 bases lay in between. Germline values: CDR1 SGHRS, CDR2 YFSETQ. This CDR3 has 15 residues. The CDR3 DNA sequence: TGCGCCAGCAGCTTGGGACGGGACCCGACGGGTACGCAGTATTTT. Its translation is CASSLGRDPTGTQYF.

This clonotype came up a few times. CDR3 sequence reads: CASSISRDGYTF. In DNA form, the CDR3 reads TGTGCCAGCAGCATATCCAGGGATGGCTACACCTTC. The gene calls are TRBV2 and TRBJ1-2; TRBD1 might be the D (5 bases). V lost 6 bases and J 6 bases, leaving 11 bases between the germline ends. The CDR3 consists of 12 residues. In germline, CDR1 is SNHLY, CDR2 FYNNEI.

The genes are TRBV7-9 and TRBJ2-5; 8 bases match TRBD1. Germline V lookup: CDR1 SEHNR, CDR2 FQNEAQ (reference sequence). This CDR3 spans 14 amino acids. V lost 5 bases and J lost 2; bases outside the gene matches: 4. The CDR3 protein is CASSDGTGQETQYF. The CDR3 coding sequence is TGTGCCAGCAGCGATGGGACAGGTCAAGAGACCCAGTACTTC.

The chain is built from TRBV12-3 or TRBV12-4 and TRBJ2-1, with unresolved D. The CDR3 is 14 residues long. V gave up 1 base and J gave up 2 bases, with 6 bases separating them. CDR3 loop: CASSLGIPYNEQFF. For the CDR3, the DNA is TGTGCCAGCAGTTTAGGGATACCCTACAATGAGCAGTTCTTC.

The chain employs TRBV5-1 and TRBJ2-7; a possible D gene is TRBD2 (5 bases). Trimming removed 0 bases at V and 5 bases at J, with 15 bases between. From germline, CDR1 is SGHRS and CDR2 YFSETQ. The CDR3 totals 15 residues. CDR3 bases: TGCGCCAGCAGCTTGGTTCGGGTGGAGGAGGACGAGCAGTACTTC. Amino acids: CASSLVRVEEDEQYF.

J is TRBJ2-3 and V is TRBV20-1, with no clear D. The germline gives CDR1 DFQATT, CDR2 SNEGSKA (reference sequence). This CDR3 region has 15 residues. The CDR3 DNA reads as TGCAGCGAAACATCACCCGATGCTAGCACAGATACGCAGTATTTT. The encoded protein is CSETSPDASTDTQYF.

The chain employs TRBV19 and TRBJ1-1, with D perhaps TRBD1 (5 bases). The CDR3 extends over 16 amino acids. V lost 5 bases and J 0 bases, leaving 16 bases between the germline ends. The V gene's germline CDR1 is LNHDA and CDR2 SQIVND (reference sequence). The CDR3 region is CASSRYGAGMNTEAFF. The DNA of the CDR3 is TGTGCCAGTAGTCGATACGGAGCAGGGATGAACACTGAAGCTTTCTTT.

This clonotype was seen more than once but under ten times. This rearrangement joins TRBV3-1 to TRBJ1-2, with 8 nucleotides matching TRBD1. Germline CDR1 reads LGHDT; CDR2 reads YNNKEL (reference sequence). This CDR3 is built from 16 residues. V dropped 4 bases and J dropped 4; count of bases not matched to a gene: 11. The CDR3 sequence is CASSRASDRDLYGYTF. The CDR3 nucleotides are TGTGCCAGCAGCCGAGCGTCGGACAGGGATCTCTATGGCTACACCTTC.

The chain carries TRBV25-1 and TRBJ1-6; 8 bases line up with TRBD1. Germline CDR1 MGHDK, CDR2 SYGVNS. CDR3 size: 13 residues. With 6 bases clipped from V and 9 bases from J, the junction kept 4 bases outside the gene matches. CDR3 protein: CASRDRVRSPLHF. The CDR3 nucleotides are TGTGCCAGCAGGGACAGGGTTCGTTCACCCCTCCACTTT. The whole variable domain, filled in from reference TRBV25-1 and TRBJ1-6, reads EADIYQTPRYLVIGTGKKITLECSQTMGHDKMYWYQQDPGMELHLIHYSYGVNSTEKGDLSSESTVSRIRTEHFPLTLESARPSHTSQYLCASRDRVRSPLHFGNGTRLTVT.

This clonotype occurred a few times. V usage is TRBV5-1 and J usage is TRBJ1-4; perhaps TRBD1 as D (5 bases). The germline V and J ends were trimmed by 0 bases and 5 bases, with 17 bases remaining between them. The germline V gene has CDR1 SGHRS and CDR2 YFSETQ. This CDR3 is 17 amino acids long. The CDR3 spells CASSLGGSRGRNEKLFF. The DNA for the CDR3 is TGCGCCAGCAGCTTGGGGGGTTCGCGGGGACGGAATGAAAAACTGTTTTTT.

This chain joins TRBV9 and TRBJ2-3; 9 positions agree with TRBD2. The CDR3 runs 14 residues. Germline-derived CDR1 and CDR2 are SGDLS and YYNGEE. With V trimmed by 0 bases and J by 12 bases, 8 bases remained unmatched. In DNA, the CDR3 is TGTGCCAGCAGCGTAGAGTCTAGCGGGACCTTTCAGTATTTT. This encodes CASSVESSGTFQYF. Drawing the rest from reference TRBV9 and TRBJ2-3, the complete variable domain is DSGVTQTPKHLITATGQRVTLRCSPRSGDLSVYWYQQSLDQGLQFLIQYYNGEERAKGNILERFSAQQFPDLHSELNLSSLELGDSALYFCASSVESSGTFQYFGPGTRLTVL.

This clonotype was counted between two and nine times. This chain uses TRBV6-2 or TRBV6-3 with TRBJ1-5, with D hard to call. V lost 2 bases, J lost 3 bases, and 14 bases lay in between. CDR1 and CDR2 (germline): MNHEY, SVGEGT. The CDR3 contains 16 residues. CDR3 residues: CASSYREALLNQPQHF. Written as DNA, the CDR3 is TGTGCCAGCAGTTACCGGGAGGCCTTACTCAATCAGCCCCAGCATTTT.

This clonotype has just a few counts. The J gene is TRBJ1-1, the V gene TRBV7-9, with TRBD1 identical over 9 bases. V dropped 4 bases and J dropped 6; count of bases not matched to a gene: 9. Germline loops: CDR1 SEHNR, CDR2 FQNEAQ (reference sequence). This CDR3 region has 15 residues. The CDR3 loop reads CASSSTTGQGAEAFF. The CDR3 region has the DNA TGTGCCAGCAGCTCAACCACGGGACAGGGTGCTGAAGCTTTCTTT.

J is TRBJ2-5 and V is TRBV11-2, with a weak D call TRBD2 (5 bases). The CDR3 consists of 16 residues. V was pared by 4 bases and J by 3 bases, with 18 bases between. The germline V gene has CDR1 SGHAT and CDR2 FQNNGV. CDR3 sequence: CASSSYEWTGKETQYF. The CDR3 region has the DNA TGTGCCAGCAGCTCATATGAATGGACGGGAAAAGAGACCCAGTACTTC.

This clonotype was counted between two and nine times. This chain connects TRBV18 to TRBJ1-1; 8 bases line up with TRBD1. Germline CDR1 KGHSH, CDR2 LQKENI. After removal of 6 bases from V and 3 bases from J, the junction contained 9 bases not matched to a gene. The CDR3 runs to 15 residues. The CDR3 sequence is CASSRDRSTDTEAFF. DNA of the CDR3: TGTGCCAGCTCGCGGGACAGGAGTACCGACACTGAAGCTTTCTTT.

The CDR3 coding sequence is TGCGCCAGCAGCCAAGATCGACAGCACTCCTATAATTCACCCCTCCACTTT. Its protein product is CASSQDRQHSYNSPLHF. J is TRBJ1-6 and V is TRBV4-3; TRBD1 is a possible D gene (5 bases). Trimming removed 0 bases from V and 0 bases from J, with 9 bases in between. This CDR3 has 17 amino acids. Germline CDR1 reads LGHNA; CDR2 reads YSLEER.

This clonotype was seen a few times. In DNA form, the CDR3 reads TGTGCCAGCCTCCCCCCCGGCGCTAACACTGAAGCTTTCTTT. Translating gives CASLPPGANTEAFF. The genes are TRBV11-1 and TRBJ1-1; D not certain. Germline lookup yields CDR1 SGHAT and CDR2 FQDESV (reference sequence). The CDR3 is 14 amino acids. Trimming shortened V by 8 bases and J by 2 bases, and 15 bases separated the two germline ends. Filled out from reference TRBV11-1 and TRBJ1-1, the complete variable domain reads EAEVAQSPRYKITEKSQAVAFWCDPISGHATLYWYRQILGQGPELLVQFQDESVVDDSQLPKDRFSAERLKGVDSTLKIQPAELGDSAMYLCASLPPGANTEAFFGQGTRLTVV.

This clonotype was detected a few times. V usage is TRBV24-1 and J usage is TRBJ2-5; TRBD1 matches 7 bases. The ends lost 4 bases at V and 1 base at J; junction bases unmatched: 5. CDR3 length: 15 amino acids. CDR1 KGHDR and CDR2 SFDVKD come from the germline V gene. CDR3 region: CATSDRGQAQETQYF. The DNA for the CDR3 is TGTGCCACCAGTGACCGCGGACAGGCCCAAGAGACCCAGTACTTC.

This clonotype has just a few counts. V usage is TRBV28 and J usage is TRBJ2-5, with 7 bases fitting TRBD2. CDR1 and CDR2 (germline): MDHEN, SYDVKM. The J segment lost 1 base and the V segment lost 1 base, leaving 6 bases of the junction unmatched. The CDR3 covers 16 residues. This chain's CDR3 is CASSLYGGSRQETQYF. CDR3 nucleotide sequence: TGTGCCAGCAGTTTATATGGCGGGAGCCGCCAAGAGACCCAGTACTTC. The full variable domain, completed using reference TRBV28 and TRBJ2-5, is DVKVTQSSRYLVKRTGEKVFLECVQDMDHENMFWYRQDPGLGLRLIYFSYDVKMKEKGDIPEGYSVSREKKERFSLILESASTNQTSMYLCASSLYGGSRQETQYFGPGTRLLVL.

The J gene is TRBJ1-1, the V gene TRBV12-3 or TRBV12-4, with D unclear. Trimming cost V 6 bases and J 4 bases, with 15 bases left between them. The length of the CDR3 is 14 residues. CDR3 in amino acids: CASRRLDWGTEAFF. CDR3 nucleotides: TGTGCCAGCAGGCGCCTCGATTGGGGCACTGAAGCTTTCTTT.

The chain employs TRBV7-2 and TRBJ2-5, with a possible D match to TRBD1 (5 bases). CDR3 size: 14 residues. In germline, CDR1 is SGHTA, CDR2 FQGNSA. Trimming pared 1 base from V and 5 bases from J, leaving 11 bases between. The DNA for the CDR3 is TGTGCCAGCAGCTTAGTTCCAGGGTGGGAGACCCAGTACTTC. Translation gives CASSLVPGWETQYF.

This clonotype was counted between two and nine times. Written as DNA, the CDR3 is TGCAGCGTTGAATCGGGACAAGGCACCGGGGAGCTGTTTTTT. Translation gives CSVESGQGTGELFF. The chain is built from TRBV29-1 and TRBJ2-2; weak D call: TRBD1 (6 bases). Per the germline V gene, CDR1 is SQVTM and CDR2 is ANQGSEA. The CDR3 contains 14 residues. The germline V and J ends were trimmed by 2 bases and 4 bases, with 11 bases remaining between them.